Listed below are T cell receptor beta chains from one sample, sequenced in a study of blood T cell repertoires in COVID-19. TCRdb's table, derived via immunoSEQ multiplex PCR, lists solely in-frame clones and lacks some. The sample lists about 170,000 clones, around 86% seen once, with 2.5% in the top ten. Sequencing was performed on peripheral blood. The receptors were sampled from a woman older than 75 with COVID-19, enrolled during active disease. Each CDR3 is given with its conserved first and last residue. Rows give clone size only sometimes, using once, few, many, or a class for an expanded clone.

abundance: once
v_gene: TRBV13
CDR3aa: CASSLTGGETQYF

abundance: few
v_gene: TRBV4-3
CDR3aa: CASSQALFNHNSPLHF

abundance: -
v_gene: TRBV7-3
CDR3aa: CASSLLGGNSPLHF

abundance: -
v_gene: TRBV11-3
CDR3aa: CASRQSTTNTGELFF

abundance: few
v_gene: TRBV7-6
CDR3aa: CASSLDDRGNQPQHF

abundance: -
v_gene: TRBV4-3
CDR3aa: CASSQDPQGVAKNIQYF

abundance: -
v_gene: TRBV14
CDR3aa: CASSHDGTEHYTGNQPQHF

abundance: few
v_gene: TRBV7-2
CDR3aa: CASSLLGSGNQHGYTF

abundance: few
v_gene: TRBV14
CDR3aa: CASSLIGHSNYGYTF

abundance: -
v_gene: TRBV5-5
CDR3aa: CASSLISTGVGETQYF

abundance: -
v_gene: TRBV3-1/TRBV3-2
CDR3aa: CASSKDKGIWGNQPQHF

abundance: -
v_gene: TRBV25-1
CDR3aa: CASSASSYNSPLHF

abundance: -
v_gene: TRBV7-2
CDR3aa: CASRVDSGRGTEQFF

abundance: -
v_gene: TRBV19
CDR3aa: CASSIISNYGYTF

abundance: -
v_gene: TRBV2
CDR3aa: CASMFGVNYGYTF

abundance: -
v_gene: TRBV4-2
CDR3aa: CASSQDEILSRGTEAFF

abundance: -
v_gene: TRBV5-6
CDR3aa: CASSFRTPEQETQYF

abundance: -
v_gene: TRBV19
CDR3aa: CASSTFYDRGHHNEQFF

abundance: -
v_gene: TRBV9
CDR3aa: CASSPQPDSNQPQHF

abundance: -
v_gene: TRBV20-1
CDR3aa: CSASWSSVSSPEQYF

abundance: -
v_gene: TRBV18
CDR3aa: CASSLRTGEETQYF

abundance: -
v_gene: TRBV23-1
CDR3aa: CASSQSGGSSGTEAFF

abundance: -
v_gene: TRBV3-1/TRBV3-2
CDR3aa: CASSQSRVAGNTIYF

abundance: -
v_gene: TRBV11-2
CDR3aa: CASSFESGTGELFF

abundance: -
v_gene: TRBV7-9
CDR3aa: CASSLSGGRANVLTF

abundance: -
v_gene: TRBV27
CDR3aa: CASSPLAEITKGTDTQYF

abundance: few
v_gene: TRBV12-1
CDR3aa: CASSPGQGLEGTEAFF

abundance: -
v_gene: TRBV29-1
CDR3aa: CSVEKTGTSGASYEQYF

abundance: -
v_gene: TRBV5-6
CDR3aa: CASSPALAGGLGNTDTQYF

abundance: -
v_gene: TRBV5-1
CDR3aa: CASSPEGQGVREQYF

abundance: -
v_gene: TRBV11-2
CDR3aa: CASSLRGLTNEKLFF

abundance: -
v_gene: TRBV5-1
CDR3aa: CASSSMTGSSYNEQFF

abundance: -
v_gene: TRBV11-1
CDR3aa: CASSLFSPGGNEQFF

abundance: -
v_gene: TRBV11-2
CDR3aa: CASSLGGGRPISNQPQHF

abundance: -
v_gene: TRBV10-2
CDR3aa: CASRGLGTGNNEQFF

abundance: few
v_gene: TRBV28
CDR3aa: CASSSHDRVEQYF

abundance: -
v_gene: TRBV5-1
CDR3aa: CASSLAGGTGDGYTF

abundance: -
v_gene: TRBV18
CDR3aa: CASSPPSEPLHF

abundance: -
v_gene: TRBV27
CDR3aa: CASSSQGRTEAFF

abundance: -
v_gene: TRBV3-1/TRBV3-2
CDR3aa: CASSQGRTSGSTDTQYF

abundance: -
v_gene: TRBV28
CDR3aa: CASISGGAEELFF

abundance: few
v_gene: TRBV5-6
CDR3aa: CASSPSSGGSYNEQFF

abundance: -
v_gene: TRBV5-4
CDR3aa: CASSEGTGGDQPQHF

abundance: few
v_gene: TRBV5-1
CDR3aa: CASSGQGLQETQYF

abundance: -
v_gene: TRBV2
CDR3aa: CASSHGAGTSGIYTGELFF

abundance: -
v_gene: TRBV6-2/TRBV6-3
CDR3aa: CASSYSGTGKQASQYF

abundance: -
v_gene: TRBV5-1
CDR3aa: CASLDRDRGRNEQFF

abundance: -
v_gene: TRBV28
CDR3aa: CASSLVQGATQYF

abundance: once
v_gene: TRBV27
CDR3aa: CASSLSGGNEAFF

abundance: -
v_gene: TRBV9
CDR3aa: CASSVGDRFSTDTQYF

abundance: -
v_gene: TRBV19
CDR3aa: CATTPLGTGNTEAFF

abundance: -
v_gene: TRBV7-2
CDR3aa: CASSSGRRTDTQYF

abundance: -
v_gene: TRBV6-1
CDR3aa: CASSEAVLAGAKNIQYF

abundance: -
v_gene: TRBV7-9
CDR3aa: CASAMGLPNEKLFF

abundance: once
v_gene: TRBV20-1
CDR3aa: CSASQGTNYGYTF

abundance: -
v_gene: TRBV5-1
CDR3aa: CASSLTGGFSEAFF

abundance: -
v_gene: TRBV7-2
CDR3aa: CASSLAPREGRGEQFF

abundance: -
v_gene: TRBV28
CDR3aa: CASRGIGRVGGETQYF

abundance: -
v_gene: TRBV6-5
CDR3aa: CASSTGTQPQHF